The 13 T cell receptor beta chains reported below all come from one sample, sequenced in a study of glioma-infiltrating T cells. Using RNA template, CDR3s of TCR alpha and beta were amplified with iRepertoire arm-PCR. One entry per CDR3 protein, called by TCRdb with MiXCR from the multiplex PCR reads. The sample contains fewer than 200,000 distinct CDR3 sequences, more than 35% of which appear only once. Input material: glioma tissue, nonneoplastic brain tissue, or PBMCs (not recorded which). The receptors were gathered from a human donor with low-grade glioma or glioblastoma, undergoing nonglioma brain surgery, or in good health (not recorded which).

V usage is TRBV7-6 and J usage is TRBJ2-3; D remains ambiguous. CDR3 length equals 15 residues. The germline gives CDR1 SGHVS, CDR2 FNYEAQ. Trimming took off 2 bases at V and 5 bases at J, with 14 bases between the two ends. The chain's CDR3 is CASSLSTTPGDTQYF. In DNA, the CDR3 is TGTGCCAGCAGCTTAAGTACTACCCCGGGAGATACGCAGTATTTT.

This clonotype was seen more than once but under ten times. The chain uses TRBV11-2 and TRBJ2-1; 16 bases align to TRBD2. This CDR3 has 13 amino acids. J lost 12 bases, V lost 6 bases, and 2 bases had no gene match. Germline values: CDR1 SGHAT, CDR2 FQNNGV. CDR3 region: CASRGTSGRAQFF. As DNA, the CDR3 is TGTGCCAGCAGAGGGACTAGCGGGAGGGCGCAGTTCTTC.

This clonotype was observed at least ten times. The chain combines TRBV20-1 with TRBJ2-5; the match to TRBD2 covers 10 bases. Germline V gene sequence: CDR1 DFQATT, CDR2 SNEGSKA (reference sequence). This CDR3 has 14 residues. V shed 6 bases and J 5 bases; nucleotides not matched to a gene: 9. CDR3 protein: CSAMIAGGWETQYF. The CDR3 DNA reads as TGCAGTGCGATGATAGCGGGAGGTTGGGAGACCCAGTACTTC.

This clonotype was found a few times. This clone may be a read error of a much larger clone one base away. The rearrangement uses TRBV28 and TRBJ1-1; D remains ambiguous. Germline V gene lookup returns CDR1 MDHEN and CDR2 SYDVKM. The V end was cut by 7 bases, the J end by 0 bases, with 6 bases between. This CDR3 has 12 residues. CDR3: CASTRVNTEAFF. The CDR3 nucleotides read TGTGCCAGCACGAGGGTGAACACTGAAGCTTTCTTT. The full variable domain, rest sourced from reference TRBV28 and TRBJ1-1, is DVKVTQSSRYLVKRTGEKVFLECVQDMDHENMFWYRQDPGLGLRLIYFSYDVKMKEKGDIPEGYSVSREKKERFSLILESASTNQTSMYLCASTRVNTEAFFGQGTRLTVV.

V and J are TRBV28 and TRBJ1-1, with D maybe TRBD1 (6 bases). Germline V CDR1 and CDR2: MDHEN, SYDVKM. Trimming stripped 5 bases from V and 2 bases from J, with 18 bases between. The CDR3 totals 16 residues. The CDR3 nucleotides read TGTGCCAGCAGTCAAACCTCCACAGGGAGTAACACTGAAGCTTTCTTT. Residues: CASSQTSTGSNTEAFF.

The chain employs TRBV5-6 and TRBJ1-1; maybe TRBD1 (5 bases). The length of the CDR3 is 15 residues. Trimming pared 3 bases from V and 3 bases from J, leaving 15 bases between. CDR1 and CDR2 from the germline V gene are SGHDT and YYEEEE. CDR3 sequence reads: CASSSLWDQHTEAFF. The CDR3 DNA reads TGTGCCAGCAGCTCCTTATGGGACCAGCACACTGAAGCTTTCTTT.

This clonotype has ten or more counts. The V gene is TRBV15, the J gene TRBJ2-3; D gene unclear. The CDR3 length is 16 residues. V lost 1 base, J lost 7 bases, and 18 bases lay in between. The V gene's germline CDR1 is LNHNV and CDR2 YYDKDF (reference sequence). The CDR3 bases are TGTGCCACCAGCAGAGTAACGGGCGGAGTACGGAATACGCAGTATTTT. Its translation: CATSRVTGGVRNTQYF.

This clonotype occurred many times. The chain recombines TRBV27 with TRBJ2-1; 8 bases agree with TRBD2. V lost 6 bases and J lost 8; bases outside the gene matches: 12. Looked up from germline, CDR1 is MNHEY and CDR2 is SMNVEV (reference sequence). The CDR3 is 15 residues long. The CDR3 sequence is CASSSAGVIGDEQFF. In nucleotides, the CDR3 is TGTGCCAGCAGCTCAGCGGGAGTAATAGGCGATGAGCAGTTCTTC.

This clonotype was found many times. The rearrangement uses TRBV6-1 and TRBJ2-7; D call uncertain. CDR1 and CDR2 (germline): MNHNS, SASEGT. This CDR3 region has 13 residues. Trimming cost V 5 bases and J 6 bases, with 14 bases left between them. The CDR3 sequence is CASSRAYISEQYF. In DNA, the CDR3 is TGTGCCAGCAGTCGTGCCTACATAAGCGAGCAGTACTTC.

With regard to this clonotype: This may stem from a read error, because a much larger clone lies one nucleotide away. V usage is TRBV28 and J usage is TRBJ1-1; a weak D match, TRBD1 (6 bases). Germline values: CDR1 MDHEN, CDR2 SYDVKM. The V end lost 5 bases, the J end lost 8 bases, and 24 bases lay between the germline ends. The CDR3 sequence is 16 residues long. The CDR3 sequence: CASSPQRGWGASEAFF. As DNA, the CDR3 is TGTGCCAGCAGTCCCCAAAGGGGGTGGGGCGCGAGCGAAGCTTTCTTT.

This clonotype was found many times. CDR3 coding DNA: TGTGCCAGCAGTCCCCCCAGTCATAGGGCCCAGTACTTC. As protein: CASSPPSHRAQYF. The gene calls are TRBV28 and TRBJ2-5; no clear D gene. Germline lookup yields CDR1 MDHEN and CDR2 SYDVKM. The CDR3 spans 13 residues. V was trimmed by 5 bases and J by 9 bases, leaving 16 bases between them.

As regards this clonotype: A junction boundary mismatches the germline segment, possibly from a read error. The rearrangement uses TRBV6-5 and TRBJ1-5, with D possibly being TRBD1 (6 bases). This CDR3 region has 15 residues. Germline V gene data show CDR1 as MNHEY and CDR2 as SVGAGI. The CDR3 DNA sequence: TGTGCCAGCAGTACCACCCAGGGGTCAGGTCAGACCCAGCATTTT. It yields the protein CASSTTQGSGQTQHF.

This clonotype was counted many times. The chain employs TRBV20-1 and TRBJ2-1, with TRBD2 matching over 7 bases. The CDR3 covers 16 residues. Per the germline V gene, CDR1 is DFQATT and CDR2 is SNEGSKA (reference sequence). With V trimmed by 6 bases and J by 6 bases, 17 bases remained unmatched. The CDR3: CSADNAGGSGGNEQFF. CDR3 sequence (DNA): TGCAGTGCCGACAACGCCGGCGGGAGTGGTGGCAATGAGCAGTTCTTC.